This T cell receptor (beta chain) came from a study of blood T cell repertoires in COVID-19. Germline-derived CDR1 and CDR2 are GTSNPN and SVGIG (reference sequence). The CDR3 totals 13 residues. V gave up 4 bases and J gave up 5 bases, with 12 bases separating them. Profiling relied on immunoSEQ multiplex PCR, and the TCRdb table lists in-frame clones only, not all of them. Among fewer than 70,000 clones listed, approximately 82% were seen once. The receptor's source is an elderly woman with acute or convalescent COVID-19. Sequencing was done on a sample of peripheral blood. This chain joins TRBV30 and TRBJ1-5; D gene unclear. CDR3: CAWTERADQPQHF. The CDR3 DNA is TGTGCCTGGACGGAGAGGGCGGATCAGCCCCAGCATTTT.